The present TCR beta chain was sequenced within a study of early T cells in non-severe SARS-CoV-2 infection. Across the whole study: Chains were not paired, and sequencing was done on bulk RNA from unsorted whole blood.

The TCR library protocol attached unique molecular identifiers to the individual cDNA molecules. TCRdb re-called the 5' RACE reads with MiXCR, one entry per CDR3 protein. The data contain tens of thousands of distinct CDR3 sequences, roughly 5.3% of them singletons. This clonotype was detected ten times or more. Germline values: CDR1 DFQATT, CDR2 SNEGSKA (reference sequence). Deletions cut 5 bases from V and 4 bases from J, with 18 bases between. The CDR3 runs 15 residues. Input material: whole blood. The J gene is TRBJ2-1, the V gene TRBV20-1, with D maybe TRBD1 (5 bases). The sequence derives from an adult who was a healthcare worker with PCR-confirmed SARS-CoV-2 infection or an uninfected control (not recorded which). The CDR3 nucleotides are TGCAGTGCTCCACCCCCGGGCAGGGTATACAATGAGCAGTTCTTC. Its protein is CSAPPPGRVYNEQFF.